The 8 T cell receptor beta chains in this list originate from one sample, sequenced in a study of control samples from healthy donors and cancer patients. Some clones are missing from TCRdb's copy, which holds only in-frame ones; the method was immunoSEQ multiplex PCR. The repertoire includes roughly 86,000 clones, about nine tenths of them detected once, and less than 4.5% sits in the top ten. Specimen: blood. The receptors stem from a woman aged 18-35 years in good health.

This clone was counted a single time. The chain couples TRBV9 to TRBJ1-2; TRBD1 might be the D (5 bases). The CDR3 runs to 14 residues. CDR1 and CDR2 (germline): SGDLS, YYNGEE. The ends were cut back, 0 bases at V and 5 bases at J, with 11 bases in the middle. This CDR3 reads CASSVAVGHYGYTF. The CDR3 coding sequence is TGTGCCAGCAGCGTAGCCGTGGGGCATTATGGCTACACCTTC. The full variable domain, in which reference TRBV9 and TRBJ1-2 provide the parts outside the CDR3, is DSGVTQTPKHLITATGQRVTLRCSPRSGDLSVYWYQQSLDQGLQFLIQYYNGEERAKGNILERFSAQQFPDLHSELNLSSLELGDSALYFCASSVAVGHYGYTFGSGTRLTVV.

The CDR3 is CASSFPGNNEQFF. Here the CDR3 DNA reads TGTGCCAGCAGCTTCCCAGGCAACAATGAGCAGTTCTTC. This chain links TRBV5-6 with TRBJ2-1, with D unresolved. Trimming took 2 bases from V and 5 from J, leaving 8 bases between them. Germline V lookup: CDR1 SGHDT, CDR2 YYEEEE. The CDR3 totals 13 residues. Complete variable domain (other parts from reference TRBV5-6 and TRBJ2-1): DAGVTQSPTHLIKTRGQQVTLRCSPKSGHDTVSWYQQALGQGPQFIFQYYEEEERQRGNFPDRFSGHQFPNYSSELNVNALLLGDSALYLCASSFPGNNEQFFGPGTRLTVL.

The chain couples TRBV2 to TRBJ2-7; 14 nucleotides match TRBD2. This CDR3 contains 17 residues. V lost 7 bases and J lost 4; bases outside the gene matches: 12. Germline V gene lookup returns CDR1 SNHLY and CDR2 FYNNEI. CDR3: CASTRPGLAGAVYEQYF. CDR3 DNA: TGTGCCAGCACTAGACCGGGACTAGCGGGGGCAGTGTACGAGCAGTACTTC.

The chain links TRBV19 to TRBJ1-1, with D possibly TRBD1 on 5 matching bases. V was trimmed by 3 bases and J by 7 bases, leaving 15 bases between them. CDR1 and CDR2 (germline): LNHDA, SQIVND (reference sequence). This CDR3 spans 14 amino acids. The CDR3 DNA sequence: TGTGCCAGTAGTATTAAGGGGCAAGGGATTGAAGCTTTCTTT. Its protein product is CASSIKGQGIEAFF.

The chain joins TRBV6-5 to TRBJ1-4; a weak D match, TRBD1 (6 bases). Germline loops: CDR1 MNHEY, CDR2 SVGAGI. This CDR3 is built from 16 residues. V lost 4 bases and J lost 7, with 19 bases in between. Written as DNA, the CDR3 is TGTGCCAGCAGTTCGGCCTCCGGGACATCAGTTGAAAAACTGTTTTTT. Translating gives CASSSASGTSVEKLFF.

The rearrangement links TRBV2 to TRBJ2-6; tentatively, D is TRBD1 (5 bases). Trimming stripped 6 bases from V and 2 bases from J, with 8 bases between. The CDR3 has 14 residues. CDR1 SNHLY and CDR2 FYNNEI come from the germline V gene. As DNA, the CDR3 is TGTGCCAGCAGGGAGACAGCTGGGGCCAACGTCCTGACTTTC. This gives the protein CASRETAGANVLTF.

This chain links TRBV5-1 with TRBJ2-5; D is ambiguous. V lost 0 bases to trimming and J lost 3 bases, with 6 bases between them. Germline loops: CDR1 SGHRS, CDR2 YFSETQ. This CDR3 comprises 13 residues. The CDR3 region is CASSLGREETQYF. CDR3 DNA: TGCGCCAGCAGCTTGGGTAGGGAAGAGACCCAGTACTTC.

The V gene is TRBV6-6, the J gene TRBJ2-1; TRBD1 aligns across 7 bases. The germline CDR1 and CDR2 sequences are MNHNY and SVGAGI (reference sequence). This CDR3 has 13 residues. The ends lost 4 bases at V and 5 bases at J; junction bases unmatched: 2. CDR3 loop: CASSSGTDNEQFF. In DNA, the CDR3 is TGTGCCAGCAGTTCCGGGACAGACAATGAGCAGTTCTTC.